The next 13 T cell receptor beta chains were all read from a single sample in a study of CD8+CD57+ T cells in acquired aplastic anemia. Genomic DNA acted as the template from which TCR beta VDJ combination and CDR3 sequence profiling were carried out. Each CDR3 protein gets one entry after TCRdb re-called the reads with MiXCR. The sample has some 240,000 distinct CDR3 sequences; about a third are singletons. Sequencing input: sorted CD4+, CD8+, or CD8+CD57+ T cells (not recorded which) from PBMCs. The receptors were sampled from a human donor in good health, serving as a control.

This clonotype has at least ten counts. The chain carries TRBV2 and TRBJ1-2; 8 positions match TRBD1. V was clipped by 2 bases and J by 8 bases; unmatched bases: 10. This CDR3 contains 15 residues. In germline, CDR1 is SNHLY, CDR2 FYNNEI. DNA of the CDR3: TGTGCCAGCAGTGAACCCCCGACAGGGGTCGGGGGCTACACCTTC. Amino acids: CASSEPPTGVGGYTF.

The sample holds many counts of this clonotype. The V call is TRBV12-3 or TRBV12-4, the J call TRBJ2-7; D is ambiguous. Trimming cost V 4 bases and J 5 bases, with 15 bases left between them. The CDR3 contains 14 residues. The CDR3 coding sequence is TGTGCCAGCAGTTCCTCCGTGGGCGCCAACGAGCAGTACTTC. Residues: CASSSSVGANEQYF.

This clonotype was counted only a few times. The rearrangement joins TRBV12-3 or TRBV12-4 to TRBJ2-7; 7 bases are shared with TRBD2. Losses at the gene ends were 4 bases for V and 3 bases for J; bases not matched to a gene: 6. The length of the CDR3 is 14 residues. The CDR3 DNA sequence: TGTGCCAGCAGTTGGGACGGGGGGAGCTACGAGCAGTACTTC. This gives the protein CASSWDGGSYEQYF.

This chain uses TRBV24-1 with TRBJ1-3; the match to TRBD1 covers 7 bases. V gave up 2 bases and J gave up 3 bases; unmatched junction bases: 3. Germline CDR1 reads KGHDR; CDR2 reads SFDVKD. The CDR3 runs 15 residues. The CDR3 loop is CATSDSRTGGNTIYF. The CDR3 DNA reads as TGTGCCACCAGTGATTCACGGACAGGTGGAAACACCATATATTTT.

This clonotype was counted only a few times. The chain combines TRBV5-6 with TRBJ2-7; no definite D call. This CDR3 is built from 16 residues. The germline V gene has CDR1 SGHDT and CDR2 YYEEEE. Trimming shortened V by 1 base and J by 7 bases, and 21 bases separated the two germline ends. The CDR3 coding sequence is TGTGCCAGCAGCTTGTATCCTGGGCAGCCCCCTTGGGAGCAGTACTTC. Its translation: CASSLYPGQPPWEQYF.

This clonotype was found a few times. A read error may explain this, as a much larger clone is one base away. The chain is built from TRBV19 and TRBJ1-2; no clear D. The CDR3 spans 12 residues. Germline V gives CDR1 LNHDA, CDR2 SQIVND (reference sequence). The V end lost 2 bases, the J end lost 8 bases, and 9 bases lay between the germline ends. The CDR3 DNA follows: TGTGCCAGTAGTATACCGGGTAGGGGCTACACCTTC. Protein: CASSIPGRGYTF.

This clonotype was seen at least ten times. The chain has TRBV15 and TRBJ1-5; D possibly corresponds to TRBD1 (6 bases). V shed 1 base and J shed 0 bases, with 13 bases lying between them. The CDR3 length is 17 residues. Germline CDR1 and CDR2: LNHNV and YYDKDF (reference sequence). CDR3: CATSRVSGDYSNQPQHF. The CDR3 DNA follows: TGTGCCACCAGCAGAGTATCAGGGGACTATAGCAATCAGCCCCAGCATTTT.

This clonotype was detected ten times or more. The chain couples TRBV5-1 to TRBJ1-6; D possibly corresponds to TRBD1 (5 bases). The ends were cut back, 0 bases at V and 7 bases at J, with 8 bases in the middle. The CDR3 covers 14 residues. Per the germline V gene, CDR1 is SGHRS and CDR2 is YFSETQ. The CDR3 DNA reads TGCGCCAGCAGCTTGGGGGACGGCAATTCACCCCTCCACTTT. Its protein product is CASSLGDGNSPLHF.

V is TRBV25-1 and J is TRBJ1-6; D is perhaps TRBD1 (6 bases). The germline V gene has CDR1 MGHDK and CDR2 SYGVNS. The CDR3 is 13 amino acids. The germline V and J ends were trimmed by 7 bases and 6 bases, with 10 bases remaining between them. The CDR3 here is CASIGGINSPLHF. The CDR3 DNA sequence: TGTGCCAGCATAGGGGGAATTAATTCACCCCTCCACTTT.

The J gene is TRBJ2-7, the V gene TRBV20-1; D possibly corresponds to TRBD2 (6 bases). The CDR3 runs 13 residues. Trimming shortened V by 7 bases and J by 1 base, and 14 bases separated the two germline ends. The germline gives CDR1 DFQATT, CDR2 SNEGSKA (reference sequence). The chain's CDR3 is CSVLPGDSYEQYF. The CDR3 DNA follows: TGCAGTGTCCTCCCGGGGGATTCCTACGAGCAGTACTTC.

This clonotype was seen at least ten times. This rearrangement joins TRBV29-1 to TRBJ1-2; D possibly corresponds to TRBD1 (5 bases). The CDR3 extends over 14 amino acids. CDR1 and CDR2 from the germline V gene are SQVTM and ANQGSEA. Trimming left V 3 bases short and J 1 base short, with 12 bases between. The CDR3 DNA is TGCAGCGTTGAGGGTCAGGGCGGTAACTATGGCTACACCTTC. Translating gives CSVEGQGGNYGYTF.

Turning to this clonotype: A clone one base away is much larger, so this may be a read error. The chain combines TRBV5-6 with TRBJ2-5, with D perhaps given as TRBD1 or TRBD2 (6 bases each). The germline V gene encodes CDR1 SGHDT and CDR2 YYEEEE. CDR3 size: 14 residues. Written as DNA, the CDR3 is TGTGCCAGCAGCTTTGACGGAGGGGGGAAGACCCAGTGCTTC. Its protein is CASSFDGGGKTQCF. The full variable domain, rest sourced from reference TRBV5-6 and TRBJ2-5, is DAGVTQSPTHLIKTRGQQVTLRCSPKSGHDTVSWYQQALGQGPQFIFQYYEEEERQRGNFPDRFSGHQFPNYSSELNVNALLLGDSALYLCASSFDGGGKTQCFGPGTRLLVL.

With regard to this clonotype: The final CDR3 position lacks the conserved phenylalanine or tryptophan, pointing to a likely read error. The rearrangement joins TRBV6-2 or TRBV6-3 to TRBJ1-2; 10 bases are a match to TRBD1. Per the germline V gene, CDR1 is MNHEY and CDR2 is SVGEGT. This CDR3 has 15 residues. CDR3: CASSYSLTGGFGYTV. The CDR3 DNA reads as TGTGCCAGCAGCTACTCCCTGACAGGGGGCTTCGGCTACACCGTC.